This TCR beta chain was observed in a study of cytomegalovirus exposure and HLA in healthy donors. Study-wide results and limits: Sequencing depth roughly uniform across donors was assumed in presence/absence analyses.

The germline V gene has CDR1 MDHEN and CDR2 SYDVKM. V was pared by 2 bases and J by 9 bases, with 11 bases of the junction left unmatched. The CDR3 totals 17 residues. Concerning this clone: Its target is unknown.

With 60 Vbeta and 13 Jbeta primers, the PCR was carried out. Sequencing used immunoSEQ multiplex PCR; TCRdb keeps in-frame clones, though not all of them. Of about 200,000 clones in the sample, 70% were seen once. The chain employs TRBV28 and TRBJ1-6; 9 bases fit TRBD1. The origin of this receptor is a man aged 40-49 years in good health and CMV-seropositive. Sequencing used PBMCs. In DNA, the CDR3 is TGTGCCAGCAGTTTAAGTCGGGACAGGGTCCTATTTTCACCCCTCCACTTT. This gives the protein CASSLSRDRVLFSPLHF.